The entry below gives a single TCR beta chain sequence along with its context. The antigen remains unidentified. The sample comes from a study of shared clonotypes between healthy human individuals. Study outcomes and limitations: Enrolling few donors narrowed the genetic and exposure-history diversity that was represented.

Germline-derived CDR1 and CDR2 are MNHEY and SVGAGI. The V gene lost 10 bases and the J gene lost 1 base, with 10 bases spanning the gap. This CDR3 region has 12 residues. The protocol was immunoSEQ multiplex PCR, while the TCRdb copy is restricted to in-frame clones and leaves out a portion. The sample lists approximately 500,000 clones, approximately 80% seen once, with more than 10% in the top ten. This receptor was identified in a woman aged 40 to 50 in good health. Some clones in this sample may be carry-over from other donors' samples. The J gene is TRBJ1-1, the V gene TRBV6-5, with D uncertain. The source material was PBMCs. CDR3 nucleotides: TGTGCCACCCGGACGGGGAACACTGAAGCTTTCTTT. This encodes CATRTGNTEAFF.